These 5 T cell receptor beta chains share one sample of origin, sequenced in a study of post-analysis software for immune sequencing data. Study-wide points: In patients, about 5 TRBV segments were more frequent than in controls, with TRBV5-6, TRBV5-1 and TRBV20-1 among them.

Their recognized antigens are unknown. The authors incorporated unique molecular identifiers into the TCR beta cDNA libraries. TCRdb recomputed calls from the PCR reads with MiXCR, one row per CDR3 protein. Here the sample spans about 180,000 distinct CDR3 sequences, 30% being singletons. The sequenced material came from blood. The receptors shown here come from a girl aged 10-17 years with multiple sclerosis.

The chain employs TRBV25-1 and TRBJ2-7; 8 bases match TRBD1. Looked up from germline, CDR1 is MGHDK and CDR2 is SYGVNS. J was trimmed by 6 bases and V by 1 base; bases with no gene match: 14. The CDR3 is 17 amino acids. The CDR3 DNA reads TGTGCCAGCAGTGAATGGTTACGGGACAGGCGAAACTGCGAGCAGTACTTC. This translates into CASSEWLRDRRNCEQYF.

This clonotype occurred a few times. The chain couples TRBV6-5 to TRBJ2-2; 10 bases agree with TRBD2. Trimming removed 2 bases from V and 6 bases from J; junction bases left unmatched: 0. This CDR3 contains 14 residues. CDR1 and CDR2 from the germline V gene are MNHEY and SVGAGI. CDR3 sequence (DNA): TGTGCCAGCAGTTACCTAGCGGGAGCCGGGGAGCTGTTTTTT. Encoded protein: CASSYLAGAGELFF.

V gene TRBV14 combines with J gene TRBJ1-1; possibly TRBD1 for D (5 bases). The V and J ends lost 6 bases and 4 bases respectively, with 12 bases between them. The CDR3 length is 13 residues. Looked up from germline, CDR1 is SGHDN and CDR2 is FVKESK. The CDR3 bases are TGTGCCAGCAGGCCCACGGGGGGCACTGAAGCTTTCTTT. It yields the protein CASRPTGGTEAFF.

Only a few counts were recorded for this clonotype. This chain connects TRBV20-1 to TRBJ1-1; the D is unclear. V lost 5 bases to trimming and J lost 3 bases, with 7 bases between them. CDR1 is DFQATT, CDR2 SNEGSKA, per germline (reference sequence). The CDR3 has 11 residues. For the CDR3, the DNA is TGCAGTGCTTCGTCTGACACTGAAGCTTTCTTT. Encoded protein: CSASSDTEAFF.

The rearrangement uses TRBV2 and TRBJ1-1, with 7 bases fitting TRBD1. V was pared by 8 bases and J by 4 bases, with 7 bases of the junction left unmatched. Germline lookup yields CDR1 SNHLY and CDR2 FYNNEI. CDR3 length equals 13 residues. The CDR3 spells CASLRGLGTEAFF. DNA of the CDR3: TGTGCCAGCCTAAGGGGGCTGGGCACTGAAGCTTTCTTT.